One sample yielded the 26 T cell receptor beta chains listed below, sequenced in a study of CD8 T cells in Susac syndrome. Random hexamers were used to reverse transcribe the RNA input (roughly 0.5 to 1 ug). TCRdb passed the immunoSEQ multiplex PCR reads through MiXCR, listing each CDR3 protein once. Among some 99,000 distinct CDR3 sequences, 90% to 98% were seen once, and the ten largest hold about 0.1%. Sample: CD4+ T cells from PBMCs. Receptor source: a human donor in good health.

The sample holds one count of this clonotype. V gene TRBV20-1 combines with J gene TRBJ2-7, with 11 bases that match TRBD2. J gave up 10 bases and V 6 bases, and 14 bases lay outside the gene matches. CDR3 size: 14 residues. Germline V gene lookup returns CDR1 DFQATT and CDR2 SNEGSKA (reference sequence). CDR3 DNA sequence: TGCAGTGCCACACCAGTAGCGGGGGGGATCTTACAGTACTTC. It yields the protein CSATPVAGGILQYF.

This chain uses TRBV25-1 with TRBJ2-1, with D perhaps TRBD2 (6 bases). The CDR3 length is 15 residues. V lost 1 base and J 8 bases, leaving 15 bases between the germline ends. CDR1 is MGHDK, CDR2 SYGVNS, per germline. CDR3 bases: TGTGCCAGCAGTGAATTGACGGGAGAAAGGCATGAGCAGTTCTTC. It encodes CASSELTGERHEQFF.

This chain's CDR3 is CASSVRSGGADTQYF. The CDR3, as DNA: TGTGCCAGCAGTGTAAGAAGCGGGGGGGCAGATACGCAGTATTTT. The V call is TRBV2, the J call TRBJ2-3; 10 positions match TRBD2. The V and J ends lost 4 bases and 4 bases, in that order; junction bases with no gene match: 5. The CDR3 loop spans 15 amino acids. From germline, CDR1 is SNHLY and CDR2 FYNNEI. The variable domain in full, with the rest retrieved from reference TRBV2 and TRBJ2-3, is EPEVTQTPSHQVTQMGQEVILRCVPISNHLYFYWYRQILGQKVEFLVSFYNNEISEKSEIFDDQFSVERPDGSNFTLKIRSTKLEDSAMYFCASSVRSGGADTQYFGPGTRLTVL.

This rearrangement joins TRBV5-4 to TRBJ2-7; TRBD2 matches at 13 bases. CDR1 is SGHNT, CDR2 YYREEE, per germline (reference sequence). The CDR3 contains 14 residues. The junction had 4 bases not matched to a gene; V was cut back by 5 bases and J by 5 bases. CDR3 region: CASSPGLAGHEQYF. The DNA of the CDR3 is TGTGCCAGCAGTCCGGGACTAGCGGGACACGAGCAGTACTTC.

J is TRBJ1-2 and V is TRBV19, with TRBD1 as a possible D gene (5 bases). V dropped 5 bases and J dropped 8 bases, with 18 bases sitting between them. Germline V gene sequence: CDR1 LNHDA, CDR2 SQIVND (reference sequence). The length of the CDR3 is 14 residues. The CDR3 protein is CASSPRITGEGYTF. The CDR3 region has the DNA TGTGCCAGTAGTCCCCGTATCACGGGGGAAGGCTACACCTTC.

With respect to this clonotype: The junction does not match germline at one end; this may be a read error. The CDR3 spells CASSESGDSQHF. Written as DNA, the CDR3 is TGTGCCAGCAGTGAATCGGGGGACAGCCAACACTTC. The J gene is TRBJ2-5, the V gene TRBV25-1; perhaps TRBD1 as D (7 bases). The CDR3 contains 12 residues. CDR1 and CDR2 from the germline V gene are MGHDK and SYGVNS.

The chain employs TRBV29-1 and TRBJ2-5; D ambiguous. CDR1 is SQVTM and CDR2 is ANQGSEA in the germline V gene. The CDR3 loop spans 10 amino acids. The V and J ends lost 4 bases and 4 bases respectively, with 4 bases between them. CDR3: CSVGGETQYF. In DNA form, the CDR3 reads TGCAGCGTTGGAGGAGAGACCCAGTACTTC.

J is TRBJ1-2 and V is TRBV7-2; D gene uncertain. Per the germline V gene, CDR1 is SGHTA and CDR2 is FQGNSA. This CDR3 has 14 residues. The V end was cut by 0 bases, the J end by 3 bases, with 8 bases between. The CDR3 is CASSLAPAYYGYTF. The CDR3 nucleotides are TGTGCCAGCAGCTTAGCCCCGGCTTACTATGGCTACACCTTC.

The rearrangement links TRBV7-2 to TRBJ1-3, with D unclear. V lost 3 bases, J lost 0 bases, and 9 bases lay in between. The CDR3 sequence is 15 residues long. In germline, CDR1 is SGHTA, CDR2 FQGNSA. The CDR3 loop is CASSFRQSSGNTIYF. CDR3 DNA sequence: TGTGCCAGCAGCTTCCGCCAGAGCTCTGGAAACACCATATATTTT.

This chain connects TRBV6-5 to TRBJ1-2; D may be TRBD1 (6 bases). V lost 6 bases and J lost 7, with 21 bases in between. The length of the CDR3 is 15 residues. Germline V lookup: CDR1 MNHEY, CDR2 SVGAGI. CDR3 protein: CASSRSQGSSGGYTF. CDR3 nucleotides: TGTGCCAGCAGCCGTTCCCAGGGGAGCTCCGGTGGCTACACCTTC.

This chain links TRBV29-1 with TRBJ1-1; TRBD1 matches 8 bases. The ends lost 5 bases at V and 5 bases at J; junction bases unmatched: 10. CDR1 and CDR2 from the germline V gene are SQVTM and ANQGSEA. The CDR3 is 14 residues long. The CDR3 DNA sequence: TGCAGCGTTACCCCTGGACAGGGAGTTACTGAAGCTTTCTTT. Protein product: CSVTPGQGVTEAFF.

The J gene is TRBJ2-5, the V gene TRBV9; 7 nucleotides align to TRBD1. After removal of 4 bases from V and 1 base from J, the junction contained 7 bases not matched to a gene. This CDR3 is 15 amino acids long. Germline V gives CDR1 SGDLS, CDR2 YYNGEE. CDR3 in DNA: TGTGCCAGCAGCCCGAGACAGGGAAGCCAAGAGACCCAGTACTTC. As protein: CASSPRQGSQETQYF. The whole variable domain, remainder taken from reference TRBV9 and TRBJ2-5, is DSGVTQTPKHLITATGQRVTLRCSPRSGDLSVYWYQQSLDQGLQFLIQYYNGEERAKGNILERFSAQQFPDLHSELNLSSLELGDSALYFCASSPRQGSQETQYFGPGTRLLVL.

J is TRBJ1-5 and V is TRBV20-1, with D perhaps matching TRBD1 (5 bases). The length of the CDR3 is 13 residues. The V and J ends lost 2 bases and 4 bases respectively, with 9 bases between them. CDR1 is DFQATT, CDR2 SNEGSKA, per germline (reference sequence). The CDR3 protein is CSARMGGNQPQHF. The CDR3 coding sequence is TGCAGTGCTAGAATGGGGGGGAATCAGCCCCAGCATTTT.

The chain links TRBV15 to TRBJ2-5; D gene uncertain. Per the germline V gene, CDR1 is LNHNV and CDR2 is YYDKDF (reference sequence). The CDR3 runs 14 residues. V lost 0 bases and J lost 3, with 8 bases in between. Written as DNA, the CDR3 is TGTGCCACCAGCAGAGAGTTCGGCAAAGAGACCCAGTACTTC. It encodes CATSREFGKETQYF.

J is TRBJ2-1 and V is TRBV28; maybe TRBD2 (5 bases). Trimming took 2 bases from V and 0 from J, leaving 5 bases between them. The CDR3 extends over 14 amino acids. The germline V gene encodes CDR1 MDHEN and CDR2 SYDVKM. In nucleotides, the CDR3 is TGTGCCAGCAGTTTAGGGAGCTCCTACAATGAGCAGTTCTTC. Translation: CASSLGSSYNEQFF.

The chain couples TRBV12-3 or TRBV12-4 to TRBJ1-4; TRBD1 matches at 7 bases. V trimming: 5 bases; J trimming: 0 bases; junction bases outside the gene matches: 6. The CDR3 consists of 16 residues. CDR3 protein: CASSQTGPATNEKLFF. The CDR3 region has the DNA TGTGCCAGCAGTCAGACAGGGCCCGCAACTAATGAAAAACTGTTTTTT.

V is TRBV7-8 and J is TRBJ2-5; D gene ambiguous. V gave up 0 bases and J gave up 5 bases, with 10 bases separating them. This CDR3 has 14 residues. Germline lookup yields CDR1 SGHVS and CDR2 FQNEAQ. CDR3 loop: CASSLAYSMETQYF. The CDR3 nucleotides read TGTGCCAGCAGCTTAGCGTACAGTATGGAGACCCAGTACTTC.

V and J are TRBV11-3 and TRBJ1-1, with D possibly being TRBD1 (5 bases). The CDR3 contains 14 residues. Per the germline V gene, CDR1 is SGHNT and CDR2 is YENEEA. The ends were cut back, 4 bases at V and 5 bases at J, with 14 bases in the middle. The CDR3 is CASSWDVWRTEAFF. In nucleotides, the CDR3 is TGTGCCAGCAGCTGGGACGTTTGGAGGACTGAAGCTTTCTTT.

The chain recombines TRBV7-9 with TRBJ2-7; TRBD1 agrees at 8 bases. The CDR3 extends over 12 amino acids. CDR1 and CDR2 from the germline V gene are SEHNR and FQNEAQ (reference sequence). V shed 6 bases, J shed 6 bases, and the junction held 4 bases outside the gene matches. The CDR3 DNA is TGTGCCAGCAGTAGACAGGGGCCCGAGCAGTACTTC. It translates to CASSRQGPEQYF.

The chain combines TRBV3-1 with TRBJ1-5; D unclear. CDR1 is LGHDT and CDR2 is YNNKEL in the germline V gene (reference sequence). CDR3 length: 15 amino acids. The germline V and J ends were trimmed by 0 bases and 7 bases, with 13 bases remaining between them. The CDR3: CASSQDLSQRQPQHF. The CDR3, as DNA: TGTGCCAGCAGCCAAGATCTTTCACAGCGACAGCCCCAGCATTTT.

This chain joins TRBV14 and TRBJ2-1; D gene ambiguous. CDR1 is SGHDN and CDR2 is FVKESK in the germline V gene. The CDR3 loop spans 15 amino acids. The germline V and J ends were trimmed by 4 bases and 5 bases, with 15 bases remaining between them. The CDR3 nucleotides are TGTGCCAGCAGCCGAGTACTGCATACTGACAATGAGCAGTTCTTC. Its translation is CASSRVLHTDNEQFF.

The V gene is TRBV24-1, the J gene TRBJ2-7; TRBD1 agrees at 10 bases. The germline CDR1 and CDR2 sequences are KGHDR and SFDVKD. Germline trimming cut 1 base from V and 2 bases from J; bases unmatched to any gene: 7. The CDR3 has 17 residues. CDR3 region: CATSDFWDRGFTYEQYF. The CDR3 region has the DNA TGTGCCACCAGTGATTTTTGGGACAGGGGATTCACCTACGAGCAGTACTTC.

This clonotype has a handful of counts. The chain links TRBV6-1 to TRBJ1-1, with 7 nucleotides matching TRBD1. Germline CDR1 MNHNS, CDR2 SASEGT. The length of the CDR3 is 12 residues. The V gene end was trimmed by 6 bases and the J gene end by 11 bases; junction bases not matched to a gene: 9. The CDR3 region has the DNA TGTGCCAGCAGAACCGGACAGGCCGGGGCTTTCTTT. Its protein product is CASRTGQAGAFF.

This chain's CDR3 is CSATDAYNEQFF. DNA for the CDR3: TGCAGTGCTACGGACGCCTACAATGAGCAGTTCTTC. The rearrangement uses TRBV20-1 and TRBJ2-1; D is unclear. Germline V gives CDR1 DFQATT, CDR2 SNEGSKA (reference sequence). There are 12 residues in the CDR3. The V end was cut by 4 bases, the J end by 2 bases, with 6 bases between.

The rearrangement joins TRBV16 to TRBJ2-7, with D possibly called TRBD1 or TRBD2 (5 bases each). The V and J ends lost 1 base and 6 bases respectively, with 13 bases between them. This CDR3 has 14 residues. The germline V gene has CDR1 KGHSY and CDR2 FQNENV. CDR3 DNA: TGTGCCAGCAGCCAATTTTGGGGACCGGCCGAGCAGTACTTC. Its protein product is CASSQFWGPAEQYF.

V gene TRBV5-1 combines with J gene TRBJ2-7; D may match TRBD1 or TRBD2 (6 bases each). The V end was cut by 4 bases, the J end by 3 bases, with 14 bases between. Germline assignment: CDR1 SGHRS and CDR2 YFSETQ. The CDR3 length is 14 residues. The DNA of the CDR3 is TGCGCCAGCAGCCCTCGGGGGCCCGGCTACGAGCAGTACTTC. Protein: CASSPRGPGYEQYF.